This T cell receptor (beta chain) is drawn from a study of blood T cell repertoires in COVID-19. Overall study: Specimens from acute and convalescent COVID-19 originated in the United States, Italy and Spain. T cells, B-cell-depleted T cells, or PBMCs provided the cDNA or gDNA that served as material.

V gave up 4 bases and J gave up 0 bases; unmatched junction bases: 2. This CDR3 is built from 16 residues. The germline CDR1 and CDR2 sequences are LNHDA and SQIVND (reference sequence). In the original analysis: Estimates of nucleated cell counts were drawn from the amplification of reference gene primers. This table comes from immunoSEQ multiplex PCR, and its TCRdb copy is limited to in-frame clones, with some not included. That table gives V, J and clone size, and the DNA gave D and trimming. The sample lists some 97,000 clones; 85% were seen once. The sequenced sample consisted of peripheral blood. V usage is TRBV19 and J usage is TRBJ1-6; 8 bases are a match to TRBD1. This receptor was obtained from a human donor in a cohort sampled during active COVID-19. The CDR3 here is CASSTGQGSYNSPLHF. For the CDR3, the DNA is TGTGCCAGTAGTACCGGACAGGGCTCCTATAATTCACCCCTCCACTTT.